These 13 T cell receptor beta chains were all obtained from the same sample, sequenced in a study of human CD8 memory T cell subsets. UMI-labeled 5' RACE yielded the TCR beta libraries. TCRdb processed the 5' RACE reads again and assigns one entry to each CDR3 protein, with no DNA. This sample's table has thousands of distinct CDR3 sequences. Material: CD8+ T cells from PBMCs. All receptors come from a human donor in good health.

The V gene is TRBV4-1, the J gene TRBJ2-1; TCRdb designates TRBD2, a call that cannot be tested without DNA. The CDR3 has 14 amino acids. Per the germline V gene, CDR1 is MGHRA and CDR2 is YSYEKL. CDR3 amino acids: CASSRTSGDNEQFF.

The chain recombines TRBV7-9 with TRBJ2-7; the D gene TCRdb calls, TRBD2, cannot be checked with no DNA. The CDR3 runs to 14 residues. The germline V gene encodes CDR1 SEHNR and CDR2 FQNEAQ (reference sequence). CDR3 in amino acids: CASRSAGEVDEQYF. Supplemented by reference TRBV7-9 and TRBJ2-7, the full variable domain reads DTGVSQNPRHKITKRGQNVTFRCDPISEHNRLYWYRQTLGQGPEFLTYFQNEAQLEKSRLLSDRFSAERPKGSFSTLEIQRTEQGDSAMYLCASRSAGEVDEQYFGPGTRLTVT.

The CDR3 spells CACNSGRTPYEQYF. V usage is TRBV30 and J usage is TRBJ2-7; there is no DNA to check the TCRdb D call of TRBD2. The CDR3 is 14 residues long. From germline, CDR1 is GTSNPN and CDR2 SVGIG (reference sequence).

This sequence joins TRBV12-3 or TRBV12-4 and TRBJ2-1; TCRdb returns TRBD1, unconfirmable since there is no DNA. CDR3 length: 14 residues. CDR3: CASTTPGRGNEQFF.

The CDR3 reads CASSLDGDYEQYF. This chain links TRBV12-3 or TRBV12-4 with TRBJ2-7. The CDR3 runs 13 residues.

The V and J genes are TRBV29-1 and TRBJ2-1. The CDR3 is 11 amino acids. Germline V gives CDR1 SQVTM, CDR2 ANQGSEA. This chain's CDR3 is CSGRNYNEQFF.

The chain has TRBV28 and TRBJ2-7; the D call of TRBD1 rests on TCRdb alone, since no DNA is present to check it. The germline gives CDR1 MDHEN, CDR2 SYDVKM. CDR3 size: 15 residues. CDR3 residues: CASSLYPGASYEQYF.

The chain is built from TRBV4-1 and TRBJ2-2; checking the TCRdb D call of TRBD1 is not possible without DNA. Looked up from germline, CDR1 is MGHRA and CDR2 is YSYEKL. The CDR3 contains 15 residues. CDR3 amino acids: CASSQDPQGAGELFF.

This chain joins TRBV30 and TRBJ2-7. Germline CDR1 is GTSNPN and CDR2 is SVGIG (reference sequence). The CDR3 is 12 residues long. CDR3: CAWHDGTYEQYF.

The J gene is TRBJ1-1, the V gene TRBV12-3 or TRBV12-4; TCRdb's D call of TRBD1 is untestable without DNA. This CDR3 comprises 14 residues. The CDR3 protein is CASSLTGLNTEAFF.

V is TRBV9 and J is TRBJ1-5. The CDR3 is 16 amino acids. In germline, CDR1 is SGDLS, CDR2 YYNGEE. CDR3 sequence: CASSETPDGNGQPQHF.

V gene TRBV19 combines with J gene TRBJ2-4; no DNA is available, so the TRBD1 call from TCRdb remains unchecked. The germline V gene encodes CDR1 LNHDA and CDR2 SQIVND (reference sequence). The CDR3 totals 14 residues. The chain's CDR3 is CASSTTQGGSDQYF.

The chain has TRBV7-9 and TRBJ2-5. This CDR3 has 14 amino acids. CDR1 SEHNR and CDR2 FQNEAQ come from the germline V gene (reference sequence). This chain's CDR3 is CASTPKDREETQYF. The complete variable domain, with remaining parts taken from reference TRBV7-9 and TRBJ2-5, reads DTGVSQNPRHKITKRGQNVTFRCDPISEHNRLYWYRQTLGQGPEFLTYFQNEAQLEKSRLLSDRFSAERPKGSFSTLEIQRTEQGDSAMYLCASTPKDREETQYFGPGTRLLVL.